This TCR beta chain was profiled in a study of T cell repertoires in cytomegalovirus infection. Study details: Alongside well-studied HLA-B-restricted CMV epitopes, recently identified HLA-C-restricted CMV epitopes were also used. Evidence of both CMV infection and a matching HLA type came from public TCR beta signatures.

One entry per CDR3 protein, called by TCRdb with MiXCR from the reads. The table has 830,000 or so distinct CDR3 sequences, over 25% seen once. Only a few counts were recorded for this clonotype. As yet, its antigen is unknown. General observations from the study: Carriers of CMV plus the relevant HLA were identified by cumulative public TCR beta family frequency. What dominated the ex vivo response were HLA-C-restricted CMV-specific TCR beta clonotypes.

V lost 5 bases to trimming and J lost 10 bases; unmatched junction nucleotides: 6. This CDR3 has 12 amino acids. CDR1 SNHLY and CDR2 FYNNEI come from the germline V gene. The TCR originated in a human donor in good health (CMV status not recorded). Some clones in this sample may be carry-over from other donors' samples. Sequencing was performed on cultured CD8+ T cells from PBMCs, taken from culture after CMV antigen stimulation. The V and J genes are TRBV2 and TRBJ1-1, with TRBD1 matching over 8 bases. CDR3 protein: CASSPITGGAFF. The CDR3 bases are TGTGCCAGCAGTCCTATTACAGGGGGAGCTTTCTTT.